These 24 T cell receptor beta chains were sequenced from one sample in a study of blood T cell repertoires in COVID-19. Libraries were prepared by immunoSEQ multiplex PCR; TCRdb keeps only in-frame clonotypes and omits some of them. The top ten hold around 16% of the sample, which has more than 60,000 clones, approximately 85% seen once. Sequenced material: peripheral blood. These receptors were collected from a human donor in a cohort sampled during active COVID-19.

CDR3 amino acids: CASSSYRGGAIGYTF. DNA for the CDR3: TGTGCCAGCAGTTCCTATCGCGGGGGGGCAATTGGCTACACCTTC. The chain is built from TRBV6-5 and TRBJ1-2, with D tentatively TRBD1 (6 bases). The germline gives CDR1 MNHEY, CDR2 SVGAGI. V was clipped by 4 bases and J by 7 bases, with 19 bases between them. The CDR3 spans 15 residues.

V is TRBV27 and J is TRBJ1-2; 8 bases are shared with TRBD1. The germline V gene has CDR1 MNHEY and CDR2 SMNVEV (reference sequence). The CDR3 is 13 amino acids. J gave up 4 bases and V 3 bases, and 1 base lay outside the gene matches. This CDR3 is CASSFGQGYGYTF. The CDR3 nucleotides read TGTGCCAGCAGTTTTGGACAGGGCTATGGCTACACCTTC.

The CDR3 DNA is TGTGCCAGCAGTGAAGCGTTAGCCACAGATACGCAGTATTTT. Residues: CASSEALATDTQYF. This chain connects TRBV2 to TRBJ2-3; D unclear. Trimming took off 0 bases at V and 2 bases at J, with 6 bases between the two ends. CDR1 SNHLY and CDR2 FYNNEI come from the germline V gene. This CDR3 comprises 14 residues.

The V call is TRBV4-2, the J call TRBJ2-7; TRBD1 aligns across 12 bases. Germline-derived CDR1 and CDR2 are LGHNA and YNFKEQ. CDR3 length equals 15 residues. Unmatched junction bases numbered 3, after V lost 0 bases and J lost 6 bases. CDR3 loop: CASSQEGQGAFEQYF. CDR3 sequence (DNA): TGTGCCAGCAGCCAAGAGGGACAGGGGGCTTTCGAGCAGTACTTC.

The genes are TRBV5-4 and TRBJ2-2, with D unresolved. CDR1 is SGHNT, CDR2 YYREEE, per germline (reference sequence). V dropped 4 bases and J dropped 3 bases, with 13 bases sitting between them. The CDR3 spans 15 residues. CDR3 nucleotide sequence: TGTGCCAGCAGCCTGCAGAATATCGACACCGGGGAGCTGTTTTTT. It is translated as CASSLQNIDTGELFF.

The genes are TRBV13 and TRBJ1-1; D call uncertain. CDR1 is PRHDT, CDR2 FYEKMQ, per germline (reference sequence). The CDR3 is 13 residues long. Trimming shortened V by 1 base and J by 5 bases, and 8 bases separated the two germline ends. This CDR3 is CASSLVYSTEAFF. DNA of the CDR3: TGTGCCAGCAGCTTAGTATATTCGACTGAAGCTTTCTTT.

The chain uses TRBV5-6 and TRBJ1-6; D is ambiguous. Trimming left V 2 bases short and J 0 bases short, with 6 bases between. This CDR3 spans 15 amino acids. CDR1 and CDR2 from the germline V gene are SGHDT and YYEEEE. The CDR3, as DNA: TGTGCCAGCAGCTTTGGGAGCTCCTATAATTCACCCCTCCACTTT. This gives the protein CASSFGSSYNSPLHF.

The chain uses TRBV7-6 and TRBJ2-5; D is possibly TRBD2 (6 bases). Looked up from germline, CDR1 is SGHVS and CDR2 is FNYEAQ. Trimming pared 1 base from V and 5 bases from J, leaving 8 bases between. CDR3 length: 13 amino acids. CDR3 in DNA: TGTGCCAGCAGCTTAGACCGGGGGGAGACCCAGTACTTC. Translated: CASSLDRGETQYF.

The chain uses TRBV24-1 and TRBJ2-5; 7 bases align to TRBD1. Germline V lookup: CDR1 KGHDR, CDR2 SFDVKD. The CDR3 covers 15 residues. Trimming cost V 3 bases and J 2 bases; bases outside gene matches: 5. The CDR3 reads CATSDAGTAQETQYF. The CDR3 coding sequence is TGTGCCACCAGTGATGCCGGGACAGCTCAAGAGACCCAGTACTTC.

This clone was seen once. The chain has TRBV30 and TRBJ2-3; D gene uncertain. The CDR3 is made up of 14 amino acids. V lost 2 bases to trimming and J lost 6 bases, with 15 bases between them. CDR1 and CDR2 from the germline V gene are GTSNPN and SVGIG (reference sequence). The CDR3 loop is CAWSTGLSGDTQYF. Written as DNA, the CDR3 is TGTGCCTGGAGTACCGGGTTATCCGGGGATACGCAGTATTTT.

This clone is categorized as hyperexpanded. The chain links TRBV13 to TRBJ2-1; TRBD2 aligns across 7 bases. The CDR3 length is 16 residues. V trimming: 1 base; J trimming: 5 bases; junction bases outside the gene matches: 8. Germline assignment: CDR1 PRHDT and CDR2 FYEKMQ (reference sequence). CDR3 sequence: CASSLDKAGSDNEQFF. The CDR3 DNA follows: TGTGCCAGCAGCTTAGATAAAGCGGGAAGCGACAATGAGCAGTTCTTC.

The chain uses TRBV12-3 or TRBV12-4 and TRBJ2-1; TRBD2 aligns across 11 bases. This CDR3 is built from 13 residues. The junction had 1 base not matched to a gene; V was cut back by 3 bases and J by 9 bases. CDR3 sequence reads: CASSFTSGGEQFF. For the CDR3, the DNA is TGTGCCAGCAGTTTCACTAGCGGGGGTGAGCAGTTCTTC.

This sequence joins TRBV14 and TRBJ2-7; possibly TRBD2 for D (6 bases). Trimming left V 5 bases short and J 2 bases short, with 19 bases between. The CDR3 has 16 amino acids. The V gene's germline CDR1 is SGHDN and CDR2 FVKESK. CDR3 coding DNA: TGTGCCAGCAGCGGAGGGTCTGGGTTTGTCGCCTACGAGCAGTACTTC. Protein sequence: CASSGGSGFVAYEQYF.

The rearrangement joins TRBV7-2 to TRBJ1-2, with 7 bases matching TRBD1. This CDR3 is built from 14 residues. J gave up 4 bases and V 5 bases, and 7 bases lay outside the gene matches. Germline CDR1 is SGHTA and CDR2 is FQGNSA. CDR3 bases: TGTGCCAGCAGCCGGGACAGAAGCTTCTATGGCTACACCTTC. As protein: CASSRDRSFYGYTF.

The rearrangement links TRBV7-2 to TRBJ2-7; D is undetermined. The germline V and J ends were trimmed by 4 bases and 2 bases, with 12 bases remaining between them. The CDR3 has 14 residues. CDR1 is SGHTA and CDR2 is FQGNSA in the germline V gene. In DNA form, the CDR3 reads TGTGCCAGCAGCTCAGCTGGGCCCGCCTACGAGCAGTACTTC. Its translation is CASSSAGPAYEQYF.

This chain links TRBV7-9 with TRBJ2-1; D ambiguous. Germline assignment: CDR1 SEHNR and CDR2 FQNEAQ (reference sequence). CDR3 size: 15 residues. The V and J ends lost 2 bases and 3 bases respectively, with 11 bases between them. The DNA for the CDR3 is TGTGCCAGCAGCTTAAAGTTCGGCGGCTACAATGAGCAGTTCTTC. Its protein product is CASSLKFGGYNEQFF.

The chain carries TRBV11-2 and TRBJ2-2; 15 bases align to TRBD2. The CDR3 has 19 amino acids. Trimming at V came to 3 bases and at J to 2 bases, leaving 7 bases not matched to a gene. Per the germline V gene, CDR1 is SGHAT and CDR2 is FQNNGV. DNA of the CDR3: TGTGCCAGCAGCTTGGCGGGACTAGCGGGGGGCCGAAACACCGGGGAGCTGTTTTTT. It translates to CASSLAGLAGGRNTGELFF. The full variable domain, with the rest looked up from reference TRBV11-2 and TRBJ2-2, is EAGVAQSPRYKIIEKRQSVAFWCNPISGHATLYWYQQILGQGPKLLIQFQNNGVVDDSQLPKDRFSAERLKGVDSTLKIQPAKLEDSAVYLCASSLAGLAGGRNTGELFFGEGSRLTVL.

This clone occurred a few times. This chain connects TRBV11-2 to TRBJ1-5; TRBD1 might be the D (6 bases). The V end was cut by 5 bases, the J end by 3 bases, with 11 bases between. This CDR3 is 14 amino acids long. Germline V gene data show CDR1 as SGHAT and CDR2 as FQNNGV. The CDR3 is CASSPEGDNQPQHF. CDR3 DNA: TGTGCCAGCAGCCCTGAGGGGGACAATCAGCCCCAGCATTTT.

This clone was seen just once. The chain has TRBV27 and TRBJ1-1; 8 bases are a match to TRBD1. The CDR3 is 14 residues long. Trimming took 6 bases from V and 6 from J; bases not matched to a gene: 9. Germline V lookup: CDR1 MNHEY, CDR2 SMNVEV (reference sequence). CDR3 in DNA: TGTGCCAGCAGCCGGACAGGGCCTGGGGCTGAAGCTTTCTTT. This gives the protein CASSRTGPGAEAFF.

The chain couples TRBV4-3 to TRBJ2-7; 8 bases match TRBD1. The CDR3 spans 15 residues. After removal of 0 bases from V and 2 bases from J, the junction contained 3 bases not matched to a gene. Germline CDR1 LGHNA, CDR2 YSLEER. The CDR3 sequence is CASSQDPDRAYEQYF. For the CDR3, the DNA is TGCGCCAGCAGCCAAGACCCGGACAGGGCCTACGAGCAGTACTTC.

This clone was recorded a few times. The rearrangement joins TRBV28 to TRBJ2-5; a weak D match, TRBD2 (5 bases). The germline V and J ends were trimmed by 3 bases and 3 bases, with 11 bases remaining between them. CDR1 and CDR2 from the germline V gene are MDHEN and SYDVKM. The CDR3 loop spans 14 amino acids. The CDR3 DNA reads TGTGCCAGCAGTTTGAGAGGAGGCGAAGAGACCCAGTACTTC. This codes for CASSLRGGEETQYF. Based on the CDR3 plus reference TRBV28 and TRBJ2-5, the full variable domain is DVKVTQSSRYLVKRTGEKVFLECVQDMDHENMFWYRQDPGLGLRLIYFSYDVKMKEKGDIPEGYSVSREKKERFSLILESASTNQTSMYLCASSLRGGEETQYFGPGTRLLVL.

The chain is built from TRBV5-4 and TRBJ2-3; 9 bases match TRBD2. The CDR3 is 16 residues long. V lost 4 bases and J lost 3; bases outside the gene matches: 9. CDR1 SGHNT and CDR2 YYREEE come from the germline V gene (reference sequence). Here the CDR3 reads CASSGSGGRGTDTQYF. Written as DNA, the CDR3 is TGTGCCAGCAGCGGGAGCGGGGGGCGAGGGACAGATACGCAGTATTTT.

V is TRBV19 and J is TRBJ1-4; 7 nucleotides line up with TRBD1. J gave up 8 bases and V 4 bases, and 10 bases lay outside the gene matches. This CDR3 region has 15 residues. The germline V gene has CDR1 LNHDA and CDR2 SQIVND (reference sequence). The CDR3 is CASSTRQGGREKLFF. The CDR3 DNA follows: TGTGCCAGTAGTACCCGACAGGGTGGAAGAGAAAAACTGTTTTTT.

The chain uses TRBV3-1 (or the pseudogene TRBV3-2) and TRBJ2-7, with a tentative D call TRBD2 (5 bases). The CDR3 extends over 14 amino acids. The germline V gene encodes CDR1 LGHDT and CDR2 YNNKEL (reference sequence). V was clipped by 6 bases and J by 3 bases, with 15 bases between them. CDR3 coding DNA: TGTGCCAGCAGTCGGACTGGCGTGCTCTACGAGCAGTACTTC. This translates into CASSRTGVLYEQYF.